The present T cell receptor beta chain was sequenced within a study of T cell responses to AZD1222 COVID-19 vaccine. Study-level points and caveats: Donors were largely white British and mainly female; clonal diversity was possibly underestimated.

Concerning this clone itself: The target antigen is unknown.

V dropped 0 bases and J dropped 4; count of bases not matched to a gene: 9. The CDR3 is 17 residues long. The V gene's germline CDR1 is SGDLS and CDR2 YYNGEE. Clones were read by immunoSEQ multiplex PCR, and TCRdb kept only the in-frame ones, dropping some. The repertoire consists of about 120,000 clones, with roughly 93% occurring once and the leading ten covering about 1.6%. The sequence derives from an adult who received the AZD1222 COVID-19 vaccine. The chain is built from TRBV9 and TRBJ2-1; 8 nucleotides agree with TRBD2. The material sequenced was peripheral blood, taken 28 days after the second AZD1222 dose. DNA for the CDR3: TGTGCCAGCAGCGTAGGGGTAGCGGGACAAATATACAATGAGCAGTTCTTC. Amino acids: CASSVGVAGQIYNEQFF.